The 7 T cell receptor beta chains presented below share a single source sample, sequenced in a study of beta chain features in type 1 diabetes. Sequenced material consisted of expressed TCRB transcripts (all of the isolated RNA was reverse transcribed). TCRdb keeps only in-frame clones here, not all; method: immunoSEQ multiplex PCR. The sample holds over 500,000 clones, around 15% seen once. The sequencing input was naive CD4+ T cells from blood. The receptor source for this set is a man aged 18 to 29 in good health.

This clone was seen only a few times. CDR3 nucleotides: TGCAGCGGCAAAACAGGGAAGAGCACAGATACGCAGTATTTT. It specifies CSGKTGKSTDTQYF. V and J are TRBV29-1 and TRBJ2-3; D is perhaps TRBD1 (6 bases). The V end lost 7 bases, the J end lost 0 bases, and 14 bases lay between the germline ends. The length of the CDR3 is 14 residues. In germline, CDR1 is SQVTM, CDR2 ANQGSEA.

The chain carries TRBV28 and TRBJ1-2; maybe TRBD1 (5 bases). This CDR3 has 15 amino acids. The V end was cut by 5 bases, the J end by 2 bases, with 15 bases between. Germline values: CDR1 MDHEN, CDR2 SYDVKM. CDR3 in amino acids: CASSTQGVWNYGYTF. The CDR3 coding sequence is TGTGCCAGCAGTACTCAGGGAGTTTGGAACTATGGCTACACCTTC.

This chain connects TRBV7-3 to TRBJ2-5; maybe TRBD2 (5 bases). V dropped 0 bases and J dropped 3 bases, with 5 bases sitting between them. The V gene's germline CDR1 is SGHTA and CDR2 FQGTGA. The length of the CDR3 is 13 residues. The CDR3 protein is CASSLTGKETQYF. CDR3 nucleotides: TGTGCCAGCAGCTTAACCGGGAAAGAGACCCAGTACTTC.

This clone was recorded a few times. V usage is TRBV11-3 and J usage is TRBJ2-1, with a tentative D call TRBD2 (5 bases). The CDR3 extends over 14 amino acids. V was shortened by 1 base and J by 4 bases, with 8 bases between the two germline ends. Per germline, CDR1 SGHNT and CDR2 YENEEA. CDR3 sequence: CASSLGGSYNEQFF. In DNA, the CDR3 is TGTGCCAGCAGCTTAGGCGGGTCTTACAATGAGCAGTTCTTC.

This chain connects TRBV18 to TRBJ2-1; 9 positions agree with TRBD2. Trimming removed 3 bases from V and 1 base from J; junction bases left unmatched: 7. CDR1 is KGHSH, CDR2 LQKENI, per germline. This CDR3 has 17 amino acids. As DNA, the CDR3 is TGTGCCAGCTCACCTCTAATTAGCGGGAGTTCCTACAATGAGCAGTTCTTC. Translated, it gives CASSPLISGSSYNEQFF.

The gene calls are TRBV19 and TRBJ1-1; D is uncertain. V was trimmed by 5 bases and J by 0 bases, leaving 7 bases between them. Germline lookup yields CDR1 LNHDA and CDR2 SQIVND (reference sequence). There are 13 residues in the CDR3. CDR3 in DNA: TGTGCCAGTAGTGGTACAATGAACACTGAAGCTTTCTTT. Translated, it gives CASSGTMNTEAFF.

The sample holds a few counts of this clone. CDR3 protein: CASSWVTGRNTEAFF. Here the CDR3 DNA reads TGTGCCAGCAGCTGGGTGACAGGGCGGAACACTGAAGCTTTCTTT. This chain connects TRBV5-6 to TRBJ1-1; 7 bases align to TRBD1. Germline V gene lookup returns CDR1 SGHDT and CDR2 YYEEEE. The CDR3 contains 15 residues. V lost 3 bases to trimming and J lost 1 base; unmatched junction nucleotides: 6.